What follows are 3 T cell receptor beta chains derived from one specimen sequenced in a study of identical twins. TCRdb redid the calling of the 5' RACE reads with MiXCR, one entry per CDR3 protein. In the table there are a few hundred thousand distinct CDR3 sequences, about 10% of which are singletons. Specimen: memory T cells sorted from blood. Receptor source: a man aged 45 to 65 in good health.

The genes are TRBV11-2 and TRBJ2-7; 10 bases match TRBD2. CDR1 and CDR2 from the germline V gene are SGHAT and FQNNGV. The V gene end was trimmed by 5 bases and the J gene end by 4 bases; junction bases not matched to a gene: 17. This CDR3 has 18 residues. CDR3 residues: CASSSRSGGAGRQYEQYF. CDR3 nucleotides: TGTGCCAGCAGCAGTCGAAGCGGGGGGGCCGGTAGACAGTACGAGCAGTACTTC.

The chain combines TRBV7-9 with TRBJ1-5; maybe TRBD1 (5 bases). Germline lookup yields CDR1 SEHNR and CDR2 FQNEAQ (reference sequence). The germline V and J ends were trimmed by 4 bases and 3 bases, with 10 bases remaining between them. The CDR3 runs 14 residues. For the CDR3, the DNA is TGTGCCAGCAGCTCCGACAGATTCAATCAGCCCCAGCATTTT. This encodes CASSSDRFNQPQHF.

The V and J genes are TRBV3-1 and TRBJ2-1, with 10 bases identical to TRBD1. The J segment lost 5 bases and the V segment lost 1 base, leaving 2 bases of the junction unmatched. This CDR3 region has 15 residues. The V gene's germline CDR1 is LGHDT and CDR2 YNNKEL (reference sequence). CDR3 residues: CASSQGQGANNEQFF. DNA for the CDR3: TGTGCCAGCAGCCAAGGACAGGGGGCGAACAATGAGCAGTTCTTC.